This TCR beta chain was sequenced during a study of technical replicates of blood from a few donors. TCRdb keeps only in-frame clones here, not all; method: immunoSEQ multiplex PCR. The table shows tens of thousands of clones, with nearly 90% occurring only once. Per germline, CDR1 LGHNA and CDR2 YNFKEQ. Trimming took 2 bases from V and 2 from J; bases not matched to a gene: 7. There are 17 residues in the CDR3. The receptor's source is a human donor in good health. Some clones in this sample may be carry-over from other donors' samples. The sequencing sample was made of PBMCs. The chain combines TRBV4-2 with TRBJ2-2, with TRBD1 matching over 8 bases. CDR3 sequence: CASSQTRRGPNTGELFF. For the CDR3, the DNA is TGTGCCAGCAGCCAAACCCGCAGGGGGCCTAACACCGGGGAGCTGTTTTTT.